The 28 T cell receptor beta chains below were found in one sample sequenced in a study of blood T cell repertoires in COVID-19. Repertoires were generated with immunoSEQ multiplex PCR, while TCRdb's copy carries only in-frame clones and drops some. Here the sample spans about 200,000 clones, about 86% being singletons. Sequenced sample: peripheral blood. The receptors come from a woman aged 45 to 65 with acute or convalescent COVID-19.

The rearrangement uses TRBV6-2 or TRBV6-3 and TRBJ2-7, with D maybe TRBD2 (6 bases). The germline CDR1 and CDR2 sequences are MNHEY and SVGEGT. The CDR3 covers 15 residues. V was trimmed by 4 bases and J by 4 bases, leaving 17 bases between them. The CDR3 nucleotides are TGTGCCAGCAGTTCCCCGCAGACTAGGATTTACGAGCAGTACTTC. Translating it yields CASSSPQTRIYEQYF.

The chain combines TRBV29-1 with TRBJ2-7; 14 positions match TRBD2. With 7 bases clipped from V and 1 base from J, the junction kept 9 bases outside the gene matches. There are 16 residues in the CDR3. CDR1 and CDR2 (germline): SQVTM, ANQGSEA. The CDR3 DNA follows: TGCAGCGCCGGGACTAGCGGGAGACATGGGTCCTACGAGCAGTACTTC. This encodes CSAGTSGRHGSYEQYF.

The V call is TRBV5-1, the J call TRBJ2-1; maybe TRBD2 (6 bases). The CDR3 sequence is 19 residues long. Germline V gene sequence: CDR1 SGHRS, CDR2 YFSETQ. V lost 3 bases and J lost 0, with 22 bases in between. CDR3 coding DNA: TGCGCCAGCAGCTCCGGACTACCTGGGGCTGCGAGCTCCTACAATGAGCAGTTCTTC. Translated, it gives CASSSGLPGAASSYNEQFF.

The chain combines TRBV5-4 with TRBJ1-2; the D is unclear. The CDR3 totals 14 residues. V was cut by 4 bases and J by 2 bases, with 12 bases left in between. Germline V gene data show CDR1 as SGHNT and CDR2 as YYREEE (reference sequence). The CDR3 sequence: CASSLVNQNYGYTF. In DNA, the CDR3 is TGTGCCAGCAGCCTCGTCAATCAGAACTATGGCTACACCTTC.

The rearrangement joins TRBV7-3 to TRBJ2-7; TRBD2 might be the D (5 bases). This CDR3 comprises 15 residues. Germline assignment: CDR1 SGHTA and CDR2 FQGTGA. The V end was cut by 7 bases, the J end by 6 bases, with 22 bases between. CDR3 nucleotides: TGTGCCAGCACCAGTCCCCATGGAGGACGGCCCGAGCAGTACTTC. The encoded protein is CASTSPHGGRPEQYF.

In its sample, this clone was seen once. The genes are TRBV7-9 and TRBJ1-2; a possible D gene is TRBD1 (5 bases). The CDR3 totals 16 residues. Germline assignment: CDR1 SEHNR and CDR2 FQNEAQ (reference sequence). V was clipped by 5 bases and J by 4 bases, with 20 bases between them. The CDR3 sequence: CASSQQAGVTIYGYTF. The CDR3 DNA is TGTGCCAGCAGCCAACAGGCCGGAGTGACCATCTATGGCTACACCTTC.

The gene calls are TRBV15 and TRBJ1-2, with 7 bases matching TRBD1. The germline CDR1 and CDR2 sequences are LNHNV and YYDKDF (reference sequence). With V trimmed by 1 base and J by 4 bases, 6 bases remained unmatched. The CDR3 consists of 15 residues. The CDR3 here is CATSRGQGIGYGYTF. The CDR3 DNA sequence: TGTGCCACCAGCAGAGGACAGGGAATTGGCTATGGCTACACCTTC.

The J gene is TRBJ2-7, the V gene TRBV27, with a weak D call TRBD2 (6 bases). CDR3 length: 15 amino acids. The V and J ends lost 6 bases and 1 base respectively, with 16 bases between them. Germline V gives CDR1 MNHEY, CDR2 SMNVEV (reference sequence). CDR3 DNA: TGTGCCAGCAGAACCCCGGGACTTTTGTCCTACGAGCAGTACTTC. Its translation is CASRTPGLLSYEQYF.

The chain combines TRBV19 with TRBJ2-3, with a tentative D call TRBD2 (6 bases). CDR3 size: 15 residues. Trimming removed 8 bases at V and 4 bases at J, with 19 bases between. Germline CDR1 LNHDA, CDR2 SQIVND (reference sequence). The CDR3 here is CASSPRRDGADTQYF. Written as DNA, the CDR3 is TGTGCCAGTTCCCCCCGGCGGGATGGCGCAGATACGCAGTATTTT.

The chain joins TRBV14 to TRBJ1-6; 9 bases map to TRBD1. V trimming: 4 bases; J trimming: 3 bases; junction bases outside the gene matches: 4. CDR3 length: 16 amino acids. Germline assignment: CDR1 SGHDN and CDR2 FVKESK. CDR3 amino acids: CASSLLTGGYNSPLHF. The DNA for the CDR3 is TGTGCCAGCAGCCTCCTGACAGGGGGCTATAATTCACCCCTCCACTTT.

J is TRBJ1-6 and V is TRBV5-6; D is possibly TRBD1 (6 bases). Germline values: CDR1 SGHDT, CDR2 YYEEEE. V was cut by 0 bases and J by 5 bases, with 9 bases left in between. The CDR3 extends over 15 amino acids. CDR3 protein: CASSLAGHNNSPLHF. CDR3 bases: TGTGCCAGCAGCTTGGCGGGACACAATAATTCACCCCTCCACTTT. Supplemented by reference TRBV5-6 and TRBJ1-6, the full variable domain reads DAGVTQSPTHLIKTRGQQVTLRCSPKSGHDTVSWYQQALGQGPQFIFQYYEEEERQRGNFPDRFSGHQFPNYSSELNVNALLLGDSALYLCASSLAGHNNSPLHFGNGTRLTVT.

V usage is TRBV28 and J usage is TRBJ2-7; 10 bases agree with TRBD1. The ends lost 5 bases at V and 4 bases at J; junction bases unmatched: 11. Germline values: CDR1 MDHEN, CDR2 SYDVKM. This CDR3 has 16 residues. CDR3 DNA: TGTGCCAGCAGTCCTGGGACAGGGGTTGAACATTACGAGCAGTACTTC. This gives the protein CASSPGTGVEHYEQYF.

This sequence joins TRBV6-5 and TRBJ1-3, with D possibly TRBD1 on 5 matching bases. The CDR3 is 16 amino acids. Germline V gene sequence: CDR1 MNHEY, CDR2 SVGAGI. With 3 bases removed from V and 0 bases from J, the gap between germline ends came to 12 bases. CDR3 sequence: CASSYKGPSSGNTIYF. The CDR3 region has the DNA TGTGCCAGCAGTTATAAGGGGCCGAGCTCTGGAAACACCATATATTTT.

A word on this clone: A junction boundary mismatches the germline segment, possibly from a read error. The genes are TRBV7-9 and TRBJ2-7; 7 bases are a match to TRBD2. The CDR3 is 12 residues long. The V gene's germline CDR1 is SEHNR and CDR2 FQNEAQ (reference sequence). The CDR3 DNA reads as TGTGCCAGCAGCTTAGCGTCGGCAGCGGGGCACTTC. This sequence encodes CASSLASAAGHF.

This chain joins TRBV6-5 and TRBJ2-1, with D possibly being TRBD2 (5 bases). Germline lookup yields CDR1 MNHEY and CDR2 SVGAGI. The germline V and J ends were trimmed by 4 bases and 7 bases, with 8 bases remaining between them. The CDR3 is 12 amino acids. In nucleotides, the CDR3 is TGTGCCAGCAGTTCCACTAGGAATGAGCAGTTCTTC. Translation: CASSSTRNEQFF.

The J gene is TRBJ2-1, the V gene TRBV30, with D unresolved. Trimming removed 4 bases from V and 7 bases from J, with 17 bases in between. Germline V CDR1 and CDR2: GTSNPN, SVGIG (reference sequence). The CDR3 extends over 14 amino acids. The CDR3 region is CAWNRRPTKNEQFF. CDR3 in DNA: TGTGCCTGGAACCGCCGCCCTACCAAGAATGAGCAGTTCTTC.

The chain uses TRBV27 and TRBJ2-1, with 11 positions matching TRBD2. Looked up from germline, CDR1 is MNHEY and CDR2 is SMNVEV (reference sequence). J gave up 4 bases and V 7 bases, and 12 bases lay outside the gene matches. The CDR3 loop spans 17 amino acids. The CDR3 loop is CASKIGWGLAEYNEQFF. Here the CDR3 DNA reads TGTGCCAGCAAGATTGGGTGGGGACTAGCGGAGTACAATGAGCAGTTCTTC.

The chain has TRBV9 and TRBJ1-3; D ambiguous. V was shortened by 1 base and J by 0 bases, with 8 bases between the two germline ends. There are 15 residues in the CDR3. Germline lookup yields CDR1 SGDLS and CDR2 YYNGEE. CDR3 coding DNA: TGTGCCAGCAGCGTAAACAGATACTCTGGAAACACCATATATTTT. Amino acids: CASSVNRYSGNTIYF.

The chain employs TRBV6-5 and TRBJ2-7, with TRBD1 matching over 7 bases. V shed 6 bases and J 2 bases; nucleotides not matched to a gene: 10. The CDR3 runs 15 residues. Germline assignment: CDR1 MNHEY and CDR2 SVGAGI. The DNA of the CDR3 is TGTGCCAGCAGGACTCACCGGGACAGCCCCTACGAGCAGTACTTC. It specifies CASRTHRDSPYEQYF.

This sequence joins TRBV5-1 and TRBJ2-3; TRBD2 matches 10 bases. V lost 4 bases to trimming and J lost 2 bases; unmatched junction nucleotides: 10. Germline values: CDR1 SGHRS, CDR2 YFSETQ. CDR3 length equals 17 residues. CDR3 sequence: CASSTARTSGDTDTQYF. The DNA of the CDR3 is TGCGCCAGCAGCACCGCCCGGACTAGCGGCGACACAGATACGCAGTATTTT.

The chain recombines TRBV6-5 with TRBJ2-5; tentative D call: TRBD2 (6 bases). The CDR3 length is 15 residues. CDR1 is MNHEY, CDR2 SVGAGI, per germline. V was trimmed by 4 bases and J by 0 bases, leaving 12 bases between them. The CDR3 region is CASSSFQRDQETQYF. CDR3 bases: TGTGCCAGCAGTTCTTTTCAGCGGGACCAAGAGACCCAGTACTTC.

The chain is built from TRBV15 and TRBJ2-5, with 7 bases fitting TRBD2. Per germline, CDR1 LNHNV and CDR2 YYDKDF (reference sequence). Losses at the gene ends were 0 bases for V and 5 bases for J; bases not matched to a gene: 6. This CDR3 region has 15 residues. The CDR3 region has the DNA TGTGCCACCAGCAGAGAAGGAACTAGCGCGGAGACCCAGTACTTC. This sequence encodes CATSREGTSAETQYF. The whole variable domain, filled in from reference TRBV15 and TRBJ2-5, reads DAMVIQNPRYQVTQFGKPVTLSCSQTLNHNVMYWYQQKSSQAPKLLFHYYDKDFNNEADTPDNFQSRRPNTSFCFLDIRSPGLGDTAMYLCATSREGTSAETQYFGPGTRLLVL.

This chain joins TRBV2 and TRBJ1-6, with unresolved D. The CDR3 runs 12 residues. Germline V CDR1 and CDR2: SNHLY, FYNNEI. V gave up 7 bases and J gave up 6 bases, with 7 bases separating them. The CDR3 here is CASKRANSPLHF. DNA for the CDR3: TGTGCCAGCAAGAGGGCTAATTCACCCCTCCACTTT.

The CDR3 coding sequence is TGTGCCAGCAGTGAATCGGACAGAATGAACACTGAAGCTTTCTTT. Translating it yields CASSESDRMNTEAFF. The chain couples TRBV2 to TRBJ1-1; D might be TRBD1 (6 bases). Trimming removed 2 bases at V and 0 bases at J, with 10 bases between. Germline V lookup: CDR1 SNHLY, CDR2 FYNNEI. This CDR3 has 15 amino acids.

The chain couples TRBV4-1 to TRBJ1-4, with 9 bases matching TRBD1. The CDR3 contains 17 residues. Germline lookup yields CDR1 MGHRA and CDR2 YSYEKL. V lost 0 bases to trimming and J lost 3 bases; unmatched junction nucleotides: 5. The CDR3 DNA is TGCGCCAGCAGCCAAGACACAGGGGGCATGGCTAATGAAAAACTGTTTTTT. The encoded protein is CASSQDTGGMANEKLFF.

J is TRBJ2-1 and V is TRBV10-2; TRBD2 matches at 13 bases. This CDR3 is 16 amino acids long. Germline CDR1 WSHSY, CDR2 SAAADI. V dropped 3 bases and J dropped 4; count of bases not matched to a gene: 3. DNA for the CDR3: TGCGCCAGCAGTGACATGACTAGCGGGGGGTACAATGAGCAGTTCTTC. It encodes CASSDMTSGGYNEQFF.

This chain joins TRBV28 and TRBJ2-5; D gene uncertain. The CDR3 runs to 14 residues. Trimming cost V 9 bases and J 5 bases, with 19 bases left between them. From germline, CDR1 is MDHEN and CDR2 SYDVKM. The CDR3 DNA follows: TGTGCCAGTTCCGTACCGCCACTTTTGGAGACCCAGTACTTC. Amino acid sequence: CASSVPPLLETQYF.

This chain uses TRBV20-1 with TRBJ2-3; 13 nucleotides agree with TRBD2. Per the germline V gene, CDR1 is DFQATT and CDR2 is SNEGSKA (reference sequence). The CDR3 totals 15 residues. With V trimmed by 3 bases and J by 6 bases, 6 bases remained unmatched. Here the CDR3 reads CSASGLAGESDTQYF. CDR3 DNA: TGCAGTGCTAGTGGACTAGCGGGAGAATCTGATACGCAGTATTTT.